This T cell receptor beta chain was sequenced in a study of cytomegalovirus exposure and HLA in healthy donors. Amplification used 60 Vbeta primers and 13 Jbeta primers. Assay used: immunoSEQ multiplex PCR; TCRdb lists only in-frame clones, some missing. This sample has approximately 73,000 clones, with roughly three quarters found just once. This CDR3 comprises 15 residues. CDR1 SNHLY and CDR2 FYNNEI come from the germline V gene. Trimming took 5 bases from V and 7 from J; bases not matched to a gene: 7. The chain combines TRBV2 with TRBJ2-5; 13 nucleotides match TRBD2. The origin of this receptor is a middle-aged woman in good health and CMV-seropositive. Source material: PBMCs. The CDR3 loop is CASSHGTSGAWTQYF. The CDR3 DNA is TGTGCCAGCAGTCACGGGACTAGCGGGGCCTGGACCCAGTACTTC. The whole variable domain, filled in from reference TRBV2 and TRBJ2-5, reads EPEVTQTPSHQVTQMGQEVILRCVPISNHLYFYWYRQILGQKVEFLVSFYNNEISEKSEIFDDQFSVERPDGSNFTLKIRSTKLEDSAMYFCASSHGTSGAWTQYFGPGTRLLVL.